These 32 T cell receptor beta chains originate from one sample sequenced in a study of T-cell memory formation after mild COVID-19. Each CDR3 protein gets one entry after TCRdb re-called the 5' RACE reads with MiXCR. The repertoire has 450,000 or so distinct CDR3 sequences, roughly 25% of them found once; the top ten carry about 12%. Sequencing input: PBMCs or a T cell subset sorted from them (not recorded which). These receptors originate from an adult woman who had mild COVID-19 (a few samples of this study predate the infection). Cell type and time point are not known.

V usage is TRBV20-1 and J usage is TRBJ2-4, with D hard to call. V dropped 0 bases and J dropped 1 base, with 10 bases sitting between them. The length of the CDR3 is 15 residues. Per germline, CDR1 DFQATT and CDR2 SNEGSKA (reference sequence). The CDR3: CSARDPLRAKNIQYF. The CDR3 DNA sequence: TGCAGTGCTAGAGATCCGCTTCGGGCCAAAAACATTCAGTACTTC.

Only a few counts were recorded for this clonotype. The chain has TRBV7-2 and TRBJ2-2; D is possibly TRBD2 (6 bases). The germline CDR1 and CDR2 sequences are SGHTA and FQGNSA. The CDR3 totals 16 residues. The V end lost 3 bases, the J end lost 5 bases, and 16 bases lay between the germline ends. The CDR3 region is CASSFMGLARTGELFF. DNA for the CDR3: TGTGCCAGCAGCTTTATGGGGCTAGCGAGGACCGGGGAGCTGTTTTTT.

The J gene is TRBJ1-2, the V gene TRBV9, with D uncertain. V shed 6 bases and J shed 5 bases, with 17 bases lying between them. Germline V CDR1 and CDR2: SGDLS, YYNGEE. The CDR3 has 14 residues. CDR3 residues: CASKPLEGLYGYTF. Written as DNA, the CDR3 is TGTGCCAGCAAACCCTTAGAAGGGCTTTATGGCTACACCTTC.

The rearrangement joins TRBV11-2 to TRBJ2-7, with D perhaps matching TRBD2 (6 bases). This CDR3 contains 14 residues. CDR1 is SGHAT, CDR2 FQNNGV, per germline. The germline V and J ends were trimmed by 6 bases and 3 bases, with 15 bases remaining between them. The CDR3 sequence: CASRRGQKSYEQYF. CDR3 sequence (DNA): TGTGCCAGCAGGCGGGGTCAGAAGAGCTACGAGCAGTACTTC.

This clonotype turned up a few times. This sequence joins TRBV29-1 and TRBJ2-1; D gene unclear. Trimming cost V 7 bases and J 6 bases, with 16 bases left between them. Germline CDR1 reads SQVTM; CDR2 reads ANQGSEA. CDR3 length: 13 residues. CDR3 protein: CSGRGRNTNEQFF. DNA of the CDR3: TGCAGCGGAAGAGGACGGAACACCAATGAGCAGTTCTTC.

CDR3 sequence: CASSSIQLADQETQYF. CDR3 DNA: TGTGCCAGCAGTTCCATACAACTAGCGGATCAAGAGACCCAGTACTTC. The chain couples TRBV28 to TRBJ2-5; 8 nucleotides match TRBD2. V dropped 4 bases and J dropped 2; count of bases not matched to a gene: 9. CDR1 and CDR2 from the germline V gene are MDHEN and SYDVKM. CDR3 length: 16 amino acids.

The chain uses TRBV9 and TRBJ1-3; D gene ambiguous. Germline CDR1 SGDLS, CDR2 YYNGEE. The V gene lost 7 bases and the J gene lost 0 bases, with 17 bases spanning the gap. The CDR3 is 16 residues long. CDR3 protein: CASPHLRVLSGNTIYF. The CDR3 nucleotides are TGTGCCAGCCCCCACCTCCGGGTCCTCTCTGGAAACACCATATATTTT.

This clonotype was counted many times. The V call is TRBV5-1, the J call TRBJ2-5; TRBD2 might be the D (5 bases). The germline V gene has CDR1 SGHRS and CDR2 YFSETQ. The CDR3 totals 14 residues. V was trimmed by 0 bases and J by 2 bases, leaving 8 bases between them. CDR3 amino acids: CASSLGSGQETQYF. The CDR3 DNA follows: TGCGCCAGCAGCTTGGGGTCGGGGCAAGAGACCCAGTACTTC.

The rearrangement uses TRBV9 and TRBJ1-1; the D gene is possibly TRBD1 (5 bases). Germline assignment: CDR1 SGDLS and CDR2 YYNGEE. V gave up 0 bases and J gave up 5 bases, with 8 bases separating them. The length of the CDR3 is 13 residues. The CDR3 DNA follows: TGTGCCAGCAGCGTAGGAGGGGAGACTGAAGCTTTCTTT. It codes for CASSVGGETEAFF. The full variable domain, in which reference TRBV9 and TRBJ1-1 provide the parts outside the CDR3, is DSGVTQTPKHLITATGQRVTLRCSPRSGDLSVYWYQQSLDQGLQFLIQYYNGEERAKGNILERFSAQQFPDLHSELNLSSLELGDSALYFCASSVGGETEAFFGQGTRLTVV.

CDR3 DNA sequence: TGTGCCAGCAGTTACTTGGGGGCGGTTAACTATGGCTACACCTTC. This gives the protein CASSYLGAVNYGYTF. The rearrangement uses TRBV6-6 and TRBJ1-2, with D tentatively TRBD1 (6 bases). This CDR3 comprises 15 residues. CDR1 and CDR2 from the germline V gene are MNHNY and SVGAGI (reference sequence). The V and J ends lost 1 base and 1 base respectively, with 10 bases between them.

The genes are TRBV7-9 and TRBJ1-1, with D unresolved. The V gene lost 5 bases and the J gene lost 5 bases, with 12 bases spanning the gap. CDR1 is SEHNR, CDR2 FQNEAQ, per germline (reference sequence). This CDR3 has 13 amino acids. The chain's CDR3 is CASSPVPETEAFF. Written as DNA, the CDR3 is TGTGCCAGCAGCCCAGTCCCGGAGACTGAAGCTTTCTTT.

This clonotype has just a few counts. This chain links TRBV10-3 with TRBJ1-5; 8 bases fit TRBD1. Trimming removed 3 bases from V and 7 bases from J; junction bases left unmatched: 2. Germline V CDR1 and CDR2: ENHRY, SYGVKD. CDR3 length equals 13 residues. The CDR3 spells CAISDRGQQPQHF. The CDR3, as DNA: TGTGCCATCAGTGACAGGGGGCAACAGCCCCAGCATTTT.

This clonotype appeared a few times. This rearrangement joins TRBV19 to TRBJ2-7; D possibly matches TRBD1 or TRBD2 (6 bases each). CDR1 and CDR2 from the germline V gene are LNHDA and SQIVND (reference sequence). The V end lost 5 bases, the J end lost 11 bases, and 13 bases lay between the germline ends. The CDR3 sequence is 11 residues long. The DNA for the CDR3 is TGTGCCAGTAGTCTGGGGGGCTTGAAGTACTTC. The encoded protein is CASSLGGLKYF.

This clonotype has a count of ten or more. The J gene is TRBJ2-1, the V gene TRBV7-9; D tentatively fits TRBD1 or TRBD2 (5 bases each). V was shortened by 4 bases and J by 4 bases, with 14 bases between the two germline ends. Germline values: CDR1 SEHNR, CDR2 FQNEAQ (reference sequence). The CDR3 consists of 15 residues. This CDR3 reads CASSSRDPIYNEQFF. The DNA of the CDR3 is TGTGCCAGCAGCTCTAGGGACCCGATTTACAATGAGCAGTTCTTC.

DNA of the CDR3: TGTGCCAGCAGCTTAGCGGTACTAGGGTACGAGCAGTACTTC. This gives the protein CASSLAVLGYEQYF. The V call is TRBV7-2, the J call TRBJ2-7, with TRBD2 as a possible D gene (5 bases). The V gene lost 0 bases and the J gene lost 4 bases, with 10 bases spanning the gap. CDR1 SGHTA and CDR2 FQGNSA come from the germline V gene. The CDR3 spans 14 residues.

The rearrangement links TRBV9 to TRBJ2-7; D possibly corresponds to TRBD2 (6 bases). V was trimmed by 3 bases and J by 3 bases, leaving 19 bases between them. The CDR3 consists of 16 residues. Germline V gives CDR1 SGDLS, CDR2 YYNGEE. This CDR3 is CASSAKQTGGVYEQYF. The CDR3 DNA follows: TGTGCCAGCAGCGCAAAGCAGACTGGCGGGGTCTACGAGCAGTACTTC.

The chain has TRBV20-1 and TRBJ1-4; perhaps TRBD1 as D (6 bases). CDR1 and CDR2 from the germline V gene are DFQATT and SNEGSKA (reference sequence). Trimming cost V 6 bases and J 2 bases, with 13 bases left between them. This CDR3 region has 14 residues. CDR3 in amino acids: CSARRGATNEKLFF. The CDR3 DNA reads TGCAGTGCCCGGCGGGGGGCGACTAATGAAAAACTGTTTTTT.

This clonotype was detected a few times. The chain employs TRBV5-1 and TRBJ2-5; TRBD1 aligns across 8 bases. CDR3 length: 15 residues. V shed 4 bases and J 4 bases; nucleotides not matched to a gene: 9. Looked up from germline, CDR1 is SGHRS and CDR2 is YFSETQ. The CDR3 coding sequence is TGCGCCAGCAGCAAATCAGGGGGCCACGGAGAGACCCAGTACTTC. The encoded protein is CASSKSGGHGETQYF.

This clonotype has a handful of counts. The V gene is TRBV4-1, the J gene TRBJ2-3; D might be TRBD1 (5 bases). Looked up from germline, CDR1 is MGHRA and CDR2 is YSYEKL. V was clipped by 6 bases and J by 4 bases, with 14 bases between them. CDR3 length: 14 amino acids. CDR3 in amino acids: CASSPPVGADTQYF. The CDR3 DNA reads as TGCGCCAGCAGTCCGCCTGTAGGGGCAGATACGCAGTATTTT.

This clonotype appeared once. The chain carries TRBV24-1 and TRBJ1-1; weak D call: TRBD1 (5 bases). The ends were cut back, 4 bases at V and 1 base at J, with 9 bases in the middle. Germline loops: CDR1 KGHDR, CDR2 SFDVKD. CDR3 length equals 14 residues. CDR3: CATSEGRSNTEAFF. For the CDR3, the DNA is TGTGCCACCAGTGAGGGACGGTCGAACACTGAAGCTTTCTTT.

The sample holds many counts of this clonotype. The CDR3 region has the DNA TGTGCCATAAAGGACCCCCGGGAAGGGAACTACGAGCAGTACTTC. This sequence encodes CAIKDPREGNYEQYF. V usage is TRBV10-3 and J usage is TRBJ2-7; D is perhaps TRBD2 (5 bases). CDR1 and CDR2 (germline): ENHRY, SYGVKD. The ends were cut back, 9 bases at V and 3 bases at J, with 21 bases in the middle. The CDR3 is 15 amino acids.

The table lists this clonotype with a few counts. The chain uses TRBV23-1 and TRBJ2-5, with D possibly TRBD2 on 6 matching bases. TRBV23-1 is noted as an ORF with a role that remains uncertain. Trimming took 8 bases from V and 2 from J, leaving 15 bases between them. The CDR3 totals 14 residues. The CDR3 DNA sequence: TGCGCCAGCTGCGTCAGCGGAGGGCAAGAGACCCAGTACTTC. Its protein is CASCVSGGQETQYF.

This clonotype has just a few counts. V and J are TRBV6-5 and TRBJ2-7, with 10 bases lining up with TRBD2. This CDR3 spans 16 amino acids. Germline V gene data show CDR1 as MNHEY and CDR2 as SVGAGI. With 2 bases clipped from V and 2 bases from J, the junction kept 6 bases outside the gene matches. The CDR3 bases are TGTGCCAGCAGTTACGGAGCTAGCGGGAGACCCTACGAGCAGTACTTC. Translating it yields CASSYGASGRPYEQYF.

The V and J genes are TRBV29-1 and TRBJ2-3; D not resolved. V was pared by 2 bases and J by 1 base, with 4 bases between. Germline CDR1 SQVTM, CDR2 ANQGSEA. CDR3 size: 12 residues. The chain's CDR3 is CSVERGTDTQYF. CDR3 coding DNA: TGCAGCGTTGAACGGGGCACAGATACGCAGTATTTT.

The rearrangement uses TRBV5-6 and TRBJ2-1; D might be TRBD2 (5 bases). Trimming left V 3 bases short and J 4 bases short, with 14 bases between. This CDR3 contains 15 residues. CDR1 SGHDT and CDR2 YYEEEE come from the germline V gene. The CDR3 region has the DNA TGTGCCAGCAGCTACGGGGTTGTAGCTTACAATGAGCAGTTCTTC. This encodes CASSYGVVAYNEQFF.

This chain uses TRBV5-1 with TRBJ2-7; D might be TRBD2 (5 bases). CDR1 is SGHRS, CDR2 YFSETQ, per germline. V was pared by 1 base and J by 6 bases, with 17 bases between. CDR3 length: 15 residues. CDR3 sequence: CASSLTGNGIREQYF. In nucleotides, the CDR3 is TGCGCCAGCAGCTTGACCGGGAACGGGATCCGCGAGCAGTACTTC. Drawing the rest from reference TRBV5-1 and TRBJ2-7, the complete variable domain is KAGVTQTPRYLIKTRGQQVTLSCSPISGHRSVSWYQQTPGQGLQFLFEYFSETQRNKGNFPGRFSGRQFSNSRSEMNVSTLELGDSALYLCASSLTGNGIREQYFGPGTRLTVT.

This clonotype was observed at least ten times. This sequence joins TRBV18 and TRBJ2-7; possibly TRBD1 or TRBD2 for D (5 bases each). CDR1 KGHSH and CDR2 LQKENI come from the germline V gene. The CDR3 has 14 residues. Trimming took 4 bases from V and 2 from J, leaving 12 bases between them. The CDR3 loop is CASSQDQGAYEQYF. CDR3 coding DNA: TGTGCCAGCTCACAGGACCAGGGAGCCTACGAGCAGTACTTC.

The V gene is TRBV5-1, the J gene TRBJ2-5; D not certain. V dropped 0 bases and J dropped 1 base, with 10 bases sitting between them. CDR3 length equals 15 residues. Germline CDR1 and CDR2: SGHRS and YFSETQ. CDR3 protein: CASSLASGSQETQYF. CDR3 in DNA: TGCGCCAGCAGCTTGGCATCCGGGTCCCAAGAGACCCAGTACTTC.

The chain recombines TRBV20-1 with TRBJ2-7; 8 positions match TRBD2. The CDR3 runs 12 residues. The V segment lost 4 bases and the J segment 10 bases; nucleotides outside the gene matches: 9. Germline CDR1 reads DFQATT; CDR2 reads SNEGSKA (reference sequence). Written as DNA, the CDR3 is TGCAGTGCTACTTCGGGAGGGCCCTCACAGTACTTC. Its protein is CSATSGGPSQYF.

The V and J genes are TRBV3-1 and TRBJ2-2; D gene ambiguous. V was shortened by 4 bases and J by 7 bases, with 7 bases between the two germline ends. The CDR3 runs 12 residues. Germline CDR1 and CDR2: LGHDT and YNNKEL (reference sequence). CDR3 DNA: TGTGCCAGCAGCCGCCCCCGCGGGGAGCTGTTTTTT. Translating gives CASSRPRGELFF.

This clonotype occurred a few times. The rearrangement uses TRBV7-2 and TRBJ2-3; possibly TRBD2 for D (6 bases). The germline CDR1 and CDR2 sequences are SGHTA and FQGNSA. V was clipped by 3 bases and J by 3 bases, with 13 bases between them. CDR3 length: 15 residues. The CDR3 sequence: CASSLHGGTTDTQYF. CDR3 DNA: TGTGCCAGCAGCTTGCACGGCGGGACGACAGATACGCAGTATTTT.

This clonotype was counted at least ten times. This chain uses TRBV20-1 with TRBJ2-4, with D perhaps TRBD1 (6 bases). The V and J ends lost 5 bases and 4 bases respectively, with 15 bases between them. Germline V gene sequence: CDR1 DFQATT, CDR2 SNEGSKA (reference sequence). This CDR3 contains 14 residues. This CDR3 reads CSAYPGTTKNIQYF. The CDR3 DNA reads TGCAGTGCTTATCCTGGGACAACTAAAAACATTCAGTACTTC.